This T cell receptor beta chain derives from a study of patients and donors after allogeneic stem cell transplantation. Via MiXCR, TCRdb re-called the RT-PCR reads, giving one row per CDR3 protein. The sample holds about a million distinct CDR3 sequences, under 20% seen once. This clonotype turned up a few times. CDR3 length equals 15 residues. From germline, CDR1 is MNHEY and CDR2 SVGAGI. The V and J ends lost 4 bases and 0 bases respectively, with 10 bases between them. The specimen sequenced was blood, either unsorted or a sorted T cell fraction (not recorded which). V usage is TRBV6-5 and J usage is TRBJ1-3; D ambiguous. The source of this sequence is a human donor who was either an allogeneic HSCT recipient or a stem cell or donor lymphocyte infusion donor (not recorded which). It is not recorded whose cells these are; they may come from a transplant donor. The CDR3 DNA reads TGTGCCAGCAGTTCTGACCCGTACTCTGGAAACACCATATATTTT. This sequence encodes CASSSDPYSGNTIYF.